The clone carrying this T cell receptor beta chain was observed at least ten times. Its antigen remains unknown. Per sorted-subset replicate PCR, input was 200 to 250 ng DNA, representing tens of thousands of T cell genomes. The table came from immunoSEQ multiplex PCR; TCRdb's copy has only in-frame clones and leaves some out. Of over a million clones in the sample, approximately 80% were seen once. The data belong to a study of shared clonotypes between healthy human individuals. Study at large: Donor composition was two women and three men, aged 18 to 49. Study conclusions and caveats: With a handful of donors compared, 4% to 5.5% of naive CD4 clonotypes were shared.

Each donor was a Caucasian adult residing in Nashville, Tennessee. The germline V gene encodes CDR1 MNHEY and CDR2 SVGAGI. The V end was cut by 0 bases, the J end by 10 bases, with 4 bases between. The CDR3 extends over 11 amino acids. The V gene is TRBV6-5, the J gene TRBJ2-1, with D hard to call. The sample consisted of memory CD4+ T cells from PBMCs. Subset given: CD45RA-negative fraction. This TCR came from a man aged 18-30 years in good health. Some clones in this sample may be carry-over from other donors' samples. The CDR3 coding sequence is TGTGCCAGCAGTTACTCGAAAGAGCAGTTCTTC. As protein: CASSYSKEQFF.